This T cell receptor beta chain emerged from a study of shared clonotypes between healthy human individuals. The V gene's germline CDR1 is MNHNS and CDR2 SASEGT. The CDR3 has 13 amino acids. Trimming took 6 bases from V and 0 from J, leaving 9 bases between them. Splitting of each subset's genomic DNA was done evenly across several immunoSEQ plates. Measured with immunoSEQ multiplex PCR; TCRdb has only the in-frame clones, and not every one. Of some 2,000,000 clones listed, approximately 94% were seen once; the top ten hold about 0.13%. The sample consisted of naive CD4+ T cells sorted from blood. Subset denoted: CD45RA+ positively selected. The chain joins TRBV6-1 to TRBJ2-7; D might be TRBD1 (5 bases). This TCR derives from a man aged 18 to 29 in good health. This CDR3 is CASRDILSYEQYF. CDR3 coding DNA: TGTGCCAGCAGGGACATACTCTCCTACGAGCAGTACTTC.